This TCR beta chain was obtained from a study of monozygotic twins with inflammatory bowel disease. Study-level points and caveats: Lower sharing of clonotypes with other individuals was seen in IBD patients than in healthy twins. This was most marked in patients showing signs of disease activity.

Via template switching, UMIs carrying a 6-nucleotide sample barcode were introduced. cDNA for TCRalpha and TCRbeta was amplified by nested PCRs of roughly 17 then nine to ten cycles. After re-calling the 5' RACE reads, TCRdb lists one entry per CDR3 protein, DNA absent. The sample has a few hundred thousand distinct CDR3 sequences; the top ten hold more than 4.5%. Details on this clonotype: Its antigen is not known.

The CDR3 totals 13 residues. Per germline, CDR1 SGDLS and CDR2 YYNGEE. The sample consisted of blood. This receptor was identified in a human donor with ulcerative colitis or Crohn's disease, or a healthy co-twin of an affected twin (not recorded which). V and J are TRBV9 and TRBJ2-7; TCRdb indicates TRBD1, and absent DNA this call remains unverified. The CDR3 is CASSVDGRYEQYF.